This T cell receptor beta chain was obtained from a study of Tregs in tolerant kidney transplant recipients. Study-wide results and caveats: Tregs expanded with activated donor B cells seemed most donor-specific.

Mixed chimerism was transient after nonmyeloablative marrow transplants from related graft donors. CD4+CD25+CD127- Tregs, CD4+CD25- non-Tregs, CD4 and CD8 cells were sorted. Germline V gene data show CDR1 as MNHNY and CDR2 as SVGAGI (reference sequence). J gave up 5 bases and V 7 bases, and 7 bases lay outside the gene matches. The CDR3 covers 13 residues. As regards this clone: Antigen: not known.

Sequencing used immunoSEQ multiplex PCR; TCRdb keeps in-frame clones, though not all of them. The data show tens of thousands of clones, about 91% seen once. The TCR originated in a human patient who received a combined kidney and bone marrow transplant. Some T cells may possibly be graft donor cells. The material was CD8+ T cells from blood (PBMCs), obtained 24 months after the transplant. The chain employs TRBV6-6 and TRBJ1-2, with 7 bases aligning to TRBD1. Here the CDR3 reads CASTLTGAYGYTF. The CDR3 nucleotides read TGTGCCAGCACTCTAACAGGGGCTTATGGCTACACCTTC.